This TCR beta chain was identified in a study of control samples from healthy donors and cancer patients. Germline-derived CDR1 and CDR2 are SGHAT and FQNNGV. V was trimmed by 7 bases and J by 5 bases, leaving 9 bases between them. The CDR3 runs to 12 residues. Using immunoSEQ multiplex PCR, the repertoire was profiled, and TCRdb retains in-frame clones only, with some absent. Of hundreds of thousands of clones in the sample, about 93% were seen once. Sequencing was performed on PBMCs. V usage is TRBV11-2 and J usage is TRBJ2-1; D is unclear. The sequence came from a man aged 35-49 years with head and neck cancer. CDR3: CASNGQNNEQFF. DNA for the CDR3: TGTGCCAGCAACGGGCAGAACAATGAGCAGTTCTTC.